One sample yielded the 5 T cell receptor beta chains listed below, sequenced in a study of T-cell memory formation after mild COVID-19 (dated by TCRdb to about 2021). Libraries were prepared through 5' RACE. Sequencer: Illumina NovaSeq 6000. The public sequencing data were trimmed at Q25 with fastp and processed into clonotypes with MiXCR by TCRdb, which kept only in-frame beta chains. Rows are combined by CDR3 protein, so each entry shows the most common genes and DNA. The sample contains under 400,000 distinct CDR3 sequences, roughly 21% of them found a single time. Around an eighth of the sample goes to the ten largest clones. Sequencing was done on a sample of PBMCs or a T cell subset sorted from them (not recorded which). The receptors stem from an adult woman who had mild COVID-19 (a few samples of this study predate the infection). The sample titles of this study are shuffled in the database, so cell type and time point are left out; the donor was told from shared clones.

The table lists this clonotype with a few counts. The rearrangement links TRBV2 to TRBJ1-6; TRBD1 aligns across 7 bases. CDR1 SNHLY and CDR2 FYNNEI come from the germline V gene. The V segment lost 6 bases and the J segment 0 bases; nucleotides outside the gene matches: 8. The CDR3 loop spans 17 amino acids. CDR3 residues: CASSADRLSSYNSPLHF. The CDR3 DNA sequence: TGTGCCAGCAGCGCGGACAGGTTGAGCTCCTATAATTCACCCCTCCACTTT.

The rearrangement uses TRBV18 and TRBJ2-5, with unresolved D. The length of the CDR3 is 14 residues. V dropped 3 bases and J dropped 4 bases, with 12 bases sitting between them. CDR1 KGHSH and CDR2 LQKENI come from the germline V gene. This CDR3 reads CASSPSRALETQYF. The CDR3 coding sequence is TGTGCCAGCTCACCTTCAAGAGCGCTAGAGACCCAGTACTTC.

This clonotype was detected only a few times. J is TRBJ1-2 and V is TRBV20-1; 7 positions match TRBD1. From germline, CDR1 is DFQATT and CDR2 SNEGSKA (reference sequence). The CDR3 contains 14 residues. With 5 bases clipped from V and 2 bases from J, the junction kept 8 bases outside the gene matches. The CDR3 protein is CSAYGGTVNYGYTF. The CDR3 coding sequence is TGCAGTGCTTATGGGGGGACAGTCAACTATGGCTACACCTTC.

The V call is TRBV6-1, the J call TRBJ1-5; 8 bases are shared with TRBD1. The CDR3 has 16 residues. J gave up 2 bases and V 6 bases, and 9 bases lay outside the gene matches. Per germline, CDR1 MNHNS and CDR2 SASEGT. DNA of the CDR3: TGTGCCAGCAGCATTCAGGGGGCTGGGGGCAATCAGCCCCAGCATTTT. Its protein product is CASSIQGAGGNQPQHF.

This clonotype occurred a few times. In nucleotides, the CDR3 is TGTGCCAGCAGCCGGTTACTCCGTGGACTAGCGGGAGGGTCGGGCGATACGCAGTATTTT. Residues: CASSRLLRGLAGGSGDTQYF. The chain has TRBV7-6 and TRBJ2-3, with 15 bases that match TRBD2. The V gene end was trimmed by 5 bases and the J gene end by 6 bases; junction bases not matched to a gene: 18. The CDR3 is made up of 20 amino acids. CDR1 is SGHVS, CDR2 FNYEAQ, per germline.